These 27 T cell receptor beta chains originate from one sample sequenced in a study of shared clonotypes between healthy human individuals (dated by TCRdb to the early 2020s). The library was produced with the immunoSEQ multiplex PCR assay. In its TCRdb copy, this immuneACCESS table keeps in-frame sequences only and misses some clones. Where compared with another copy, unresolved V genes explain less than half of these, and the others have no known cause. The sample contains some 2,500,000 clones, approximately 90% of them found a single time. The ten largest clonotypes hold approximately 0.39% of the sample. Material for sequencing was naive CD4+ T cells from PBMCs. The meaning of the sample's cell subset or site label: CD45RA+ positively selected. The receptors were sampled from a man aged 18 to 29 in good health. Some clones in this sample may be carry-over from other donors' samples.

The chain combines TRBV7-6 with TRBJ2-7; D is uncertain. Germline V gene sequence: CDR1 SGHVS, CDR2 FNYEAQ. Trimming removed 5 bases at V and 3 bases at J, with 23 bases between. The CDR3 is 17 residues long. The CDR3 nucleotides read TGTGCCAGCAGCCGTAAATCGACCTCGGAGCCCCTCTACGAGCAGTACTTC. Its translation is CASSRKSTSEPLYEQYF.

This chain connects TRBV7-9 to TRBJ1-1, with unresolved D. Trimming left V 1 base short and J 11 bases short, with 8 bases between. This CDR3 has 11 residues. Germline V gene data show CDR1 as SEHNR and CDR2 as FQNEAQ (reference sequence). CDR3 amino acids: CASSLGSTAFF. The CDR3 DNA reads TGTGCCAGCAGCTTAGGGTCAACGGCTTTCTTT.

The chain has TRBV21-1 and TRBJ1-5; the table's D call, TRBD1, was not checked against the DNA. TRBV21-1 is listed as a pseudogene. The CDR3 runs 17 residues. DNA of the CDR3: TGTGCCAGCAGCACAGGACAGGGGGCGCAAAGTAGGCAGCCCCAGCATTTT. Its protein is CASSTGQGAQSRQPQHF.

This chain connects TRBV7-2 to TRBJ1-3; D call uncertain. The germline gives CDR1 SGHTA, CDR2 FQGNSA. Between the trimmed V and J ends, which lost 7 bases and 0 bases, there was a span of 10 bases. CDR3 length: 14 amino acids. The CDR3 here is CASTLVSSGNTIYF. CDR3 nucleotide sequence: TGTGCCAGCACCCTGGTCAGCTCTGGAAACACCATATATTTT.

The chain employs TRBV5-1 and TRBJ2-2; no reliable D call. Germline V gives CDR1 SGHRS, CDR2 YFSETQ. The CDR3 is 14 residues long. Trimming took off 0 bases at V and 4 bases at J, with 7 bases between the two ends. CDR3 amino acids: CASSLEVTTGELFF. The CDR3 bases are TGCGCCAGCAGCTTGGAAGTAACCACCGGGGAGCTGTTTTTT.

The chain employs TRBV6-5 and TRBJ2-7; 8 nucleotides align to TRBD2. CDR1 is MNHEY and CDR2 is SVGAGI in the germline V gene. The CDR3 has 16 amino acids. V was clipped by 2 bases and J by 1 base; unmatched bases: 7. CDR3 sequence (DNA): TGTGCCAGCAGTTACACCAGCCGGGGGGGTTCCTACGAGCAGTACTTC. Residues: CASSYTSRGGSYEQYF.

The V and J genes are TRBV19 and TRBJ2-7, with 7 nucleotides matching TRBD1. Per the germline V gene, CDR1 is LNHDA and CDR2 is SQIVND (reference sequence). Losses at the gene ends were 5 bases for V and 0 bases for J; bases not matched to a gene: 13. There are 17 residues in the CDR3. CDR3 nucleotides: TGTGCCAGTAGTTCAAGAACCCAGGGGGAAAGCTCCTACGAGCAGTACTTC. Translating gives CASSSRTQGESSYEQYF.

This clone appeared a single time. The CDR3 is CASSSTIGPYSYEQYF. CDR3 nucleotide sequence: TGTGCCAGCAGCTCCACAATAGGACCCTACTCCTACGAGCAGTACTTC. V and J are TRBV5-6 and TRBJ2-7; D not resolved. The CDR3 runs to 16 residues. Trimming shortened V by 3 bases and J by 0 bases, and 16 bases separated the two germline ends. Germline CDR1 is SGHDT and CDR2 is YYEEEE.

The chain links TRBV28 to TRBJ1-1, with D perhaps matching TRBD1 (5 bases). Germline V lookup: CDR1 MDHEN, CDR2 SYDVKM. The CDR3 runs to 14 residues. The V end was cut by 1 base, the J end by 5 bases, with 11 bases between. The CDR3 DNA follows: TGTGCCAGCAGTTTATTCACCGGGGGAACTGAAGCTTTCTTT. Translating gives CASSLFTGGTEAFF.

V is TRBV28 and J is TRBJ1-2; D remains unclear. Per the germline V gene, CDR1 is MDHEN and CDR2 is SYDVKM. This CDR3 spans 12 amino acids. The V and J ends lost 7 bases and 8 bases respectively, with 14 bases between them. CDR3 sequence (DNA): TGTGCCAGCAACACCGGAAGTGGGGGCTACACCTTC. Residues: CASNTGSGGYTF.

The rearrangement uses TRBV6-4 and TRBJ1-5, with D tentatively TRBD1 (6 bases). Germline lookup yields CDR1 MRHNA and CDR2 SNTAGT. This CDR3 region has 16 residues. The germline V and J ends were trimmed by 6 bases and 6 bases, with 21 bases remaining between them. For the CDR3, the DNA is TGTGCCAGCAGCCCGGAGGGGGGGGCTTTCGGTCAGCCCCAGCATTTT. The encoded protein is CASSPEGGAFGQPQHF.

The chain employs TRBV9 and TRBJ2-1; 7 positions agree with TRBD1. The length of the CDR3 is 15 residues. Germline assignment: CDR1 SGDLS and CDR2 YYNGEE. V trimming: 6 bases; J trimming: 3 bases; junction bases outside the gene matches: 9. The DNA of the CDR3 is TGTGCCAGCACCGCAGGGGGTGATGTCTACAATGAGCAGTTCTTC. Protein: CASTAGGDVYNEQFF.

The V gene is TRBV18, the J gene TRBJ2-5, with 12 bases fitting TRBD2. From germline, CDR1 is KGHSH and CDR2 LQKENI. The ends lost 4 bases at V and 7 bases at J; junction bases unmatched: 7. The CDR3 has 15 residues. The CDR3 loop is CASSQTSGRPGTQYF. CDR3 DNA: TGTGCCAGCTCACAAACTAGCGGGAGGCCCGGGACCCAGTACTTC.

The chain is built from TRBV6-5 and TRBJ1-2; D possibly corresponds to TRBD1 (5 bases). The CDR3 extends over 12 amino acids. Germline CDR1 reads MNHEY; CDR2 reads SVGAGI. V was pared by 8 bases and J by 8 bases, with 15 bases between. CDR3 DNA: TGTGCCAGCTTTGGGCGCGGGGGGGGCTACACCTTC. Residues: CASFGRGGGYTF.

This clone was seen a few times. This chain joins TRBV11-1 and TRBJ1-1; no firm D call. Trimming pared 2 bases from V and 7 bases from J, leaving 11 bases between. The CDR3 runs 13 residues. Germline CDR1 reads SGHAT; CDR2 reads FQDESV (reference sequence). CDR3 in DNA: TGTGCCAGCAGCTTATTGGGAGGAGGTGAAGCTTTCTTT. Translating it yields CASSLLGGGEAFF.

Written as DNA, the CDR3 is TGTGCCTCGACAGACAGGGGCCGCTCCGAGCAGTACTTC. Encoded protein: CASTDRGRSEQYF. The chain links TRBV6-5 to TRBJ2-7; the match to TRBD1 covers 8 bases. The germline V gene encodes CDR1 MNHEY and CDR2 SVGAGI. J was trimmed by 6 bases and V by 11 bases; bases with no gene match: 12. CDR3 length: 13 amino acids.

The CDR3 here is CASSPTGIQPQHF. The CDR3 coding sequence is TGTGCCAGCAGCCCGACAGGGATCCAGCCCCAGCATTTT. The V call is TRBV28, the J call TRBJ1-5, with 7 nucleotides matching TRBD1. Germline trimming cut 6 bases from V and 7 bases from J; bases unmatched to any gene: 6. Germline-derived CDR1 and CDR2 are MDHEN and SYDVKM. This CDR3 region has 13 residues.

The rearrangement uses TRBV2 and TRBJ1-2, with D tentatively TRBD1 (5 bases). This CDR3 comprises 13 residues. Trimming pared 2 bases from V and 4 bases from J, leaving 8 bases between. Germline V gives CDR1 SNHLY, CDR2 FYNNEI. The CDR3 DNA follows: TGTGCCAGCAGTGAACAAGGGGCCTATGGCTACACCTTC. Amino acids: CASSEQGAYGYTF.

This clone was seen only a few times. The rearrangement uses TRBV5-1 and TRBJ1-2, with D possibly being TRBD1 (6 bases). V was trimmed by 3 bases and J by 5 bases, leaving 17 bases between them. CDR1 is SGHRS and CDR2 is YFSETQ in the germline V gene. The CDR3 is 15 amino acids. The CDR3 nucleotides are TGCGCCAGCAGCTCCGGGACAATTGCTCAATATGGCTACACCTTC. It yields the protein CASSSGTIAQYGYTF.

The chain carries TRBV28 and TRBJ1-2, with D possibly being TRBD1 (5 bases). The CDR3 length is 14 residues. V shed 5 bases and J shed 6 bases, with 16 bases lying between them. Germline V gene data show CDR1 as MDHEN and CDR2 as SYDVKM. The CDR3 sequence is CASSAAGTRDGYTF. The CDR3 DNA reads as TGTGCCAGCAGTGCCGCAGGGACGAGAGATGGCTACACCTTC.

V and J are TRBV6-1 and TRBJ1-1; 7 bases line up with TRBD1. The CDR3 totals 11 residues. Per the germline V gene, CDR1 is MNHNS and CDR2 is SASEGT. V gave up 6 bases and J gave up 9 bases; unmatched junction bases: 4. The CDR3 reads CASSDRVKAFF. CDR3 sequence (DNA): TGTGCCAGCAGCGACAGGGTTAAAGCTTTCTTT.

This chain uses TRBV28 with TRBJ2-7; perhaps TRBD2 as D (6 bases). The germline gives CDR1 MDHEN, CDR2 SYDVKM. The CDR3 extends over 15 amino acids. Trimming pared 5 bases from V and 4 bases from J, leaving 18 bases between. CDR3 DNA: TGTGCCAGCAGTCCTCCGGGCGCTAGCGTATACGAGCAGTACTTC. Translating gives CASSPPGASVYEQYF. Variable domain in full (rest from reference TRBV28 and TRBJ2-7): DVKVTQSSRYLVKRTGEKVFLECVQDMDHENMFWYRQDPGLGLRLIYFSYDVKMKEKGDIPEGYSVSREKKERFSLILESASTNQTSMYLCASSPPGASVYEQYFGPGTRLTVT.

The chain joins TRBV5-1 to TRBJ2-5, with D possibly TRBD2 on 6 matching bases. This CDR3 is built from 16 residues. Germline CDR1 is SGHRS and CDR2 is YFSETQ. V shed 0 bases and J shed 5 bases, with 17 bases lying between them. DNA for the CDR3: TGCGCCAGCAGCTTGGAGTCCCGACTAGAGTGGGAGACCCAGTACTTC. Translation gives CASSLESRLEWETQYF.

This clone was observed a single time. This chain uses TRBV2 with TRBJ2-6; D not certain. Germline-derived CDR1 and CDR2 are SNHLY and FYNNEI. CDR3 length: 16 amino acids. The V and J ends lost 3 bases and 0 bases respectively, with 9 bases between them. CDR3 loop: CASSEGRYSGANVLTF. DNA of the CDR3: TGTGCCAGCAGTGAGGGTCGGTACTCTGGGGCCAACGTCCTGACTTTC.

The J gene is TRBJ1-2, the V gene TRBV19; D is unclear. This CDR3 is 17 amino acids long. Trimming stripped 4 bases from V and 8 bases from J, with 26 bases between. The germline gives CDR1 LNHDA, CDR2 SQIVND (reference sequence). CDR3 DNA sequence: TGTGCCAGTAGTAAGCGCCTTCGTCTGGGCGGGGATTGGGGCTACACCTTC. Translation: CASSKRLRLGGDWGYTF.

This sequence joins TRBV28 and TRBJ2-1; possible D gene TRBD1, 6 bases. The germline V gene encodes CDR1 MDHEN and CDR2 SYDVKM. Trimming shortened V by 3 bases and J by 12 bases, and 21 bases separated the two germline ends. CDR3 length equals 15 residues. The CDR3 reads CASSLTGTTGSRQFF. The CDR3 DNA follows: TGTGCCAGCAGTTTGACTGGGACAACGGGGTCAAGGCAGTTCTTC.

V usage is TRBV15 and J usage is TRBJ1-3; maybe TRBD1 (5 bases). Deletions cut 3 bases from V and 0 bases from J, with 12 bases between. Germline V gives CDR1 LNHNV, CDR2 YYDKDF (reference sequence). The CDR3 totals 16 residues. The CDR3 nucleotides are TGTGCCACCAGCAGCCGGGACTGGAGCTCTGGAAACACCATATATTTT. Translating gives CATSSRDWSSGNTIYF. Variable domain in full (rest from reference TRBV15 and TRBJ1-3): DAMVIQNPRYQVTQFGKPVTLSCSQTLNHNVMYWYQQKSSQAPKLLFHYYDKDFNNEADTPDNFQSRRPNTSFCFLDIRSPGLGDTAMYLCATSSRDWSSGNTIYFGEGSWLTVV.